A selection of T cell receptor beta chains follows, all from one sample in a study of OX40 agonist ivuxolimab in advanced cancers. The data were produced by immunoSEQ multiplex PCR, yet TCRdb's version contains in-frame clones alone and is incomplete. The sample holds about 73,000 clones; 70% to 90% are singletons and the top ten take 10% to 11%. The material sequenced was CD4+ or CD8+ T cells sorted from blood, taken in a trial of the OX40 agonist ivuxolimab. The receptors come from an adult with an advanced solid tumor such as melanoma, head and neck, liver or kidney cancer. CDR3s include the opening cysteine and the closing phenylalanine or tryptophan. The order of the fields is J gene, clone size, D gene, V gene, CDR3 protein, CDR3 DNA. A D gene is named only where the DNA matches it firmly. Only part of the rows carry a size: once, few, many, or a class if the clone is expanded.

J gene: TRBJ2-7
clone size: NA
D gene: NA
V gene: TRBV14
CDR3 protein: CASSARGTWDYEQYF
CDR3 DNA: TGTGCCAGCAGCGCCCGTGGGACGTGGGACTACGAGCAGTACTTC

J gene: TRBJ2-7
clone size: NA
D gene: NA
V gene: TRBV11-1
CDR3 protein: CASSQTSPSTYEQYF
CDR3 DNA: TGTGCCAGCAGCCAAACTAGCCCAAGCACCTACGAGCAGTACTTC

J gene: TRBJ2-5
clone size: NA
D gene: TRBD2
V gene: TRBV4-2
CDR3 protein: CASSQVRLAGETQYF
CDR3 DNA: TGTGCCAGCAGCCAAGTGAGGCTAGCGGGAGAGACCCAGTACTTC

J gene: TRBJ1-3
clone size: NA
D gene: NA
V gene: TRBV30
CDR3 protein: CAWSRTGNTIYF
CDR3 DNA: TGTGCCTGGAGTAGGACTGGAAACACCATATATTTT

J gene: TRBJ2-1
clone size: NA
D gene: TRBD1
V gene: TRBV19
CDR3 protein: CASRTGVGEQFF
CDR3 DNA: TGTGCCAGTAGGACAGGGGTCGGTGAGCAGTTCTTC

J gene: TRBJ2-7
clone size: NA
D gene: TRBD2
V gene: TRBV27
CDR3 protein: CASSFRAGVTYEQYF
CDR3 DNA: TGTGCCAGCAGTTTCCGAGCGGGGGTGACCTACGAGCAGTACTTC

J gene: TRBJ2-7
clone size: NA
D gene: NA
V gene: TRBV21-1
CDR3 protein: CASNPGTYEQYF
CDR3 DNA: TGTGCCAGCAACCCAGGGACTTACGAGCAGTACTTC

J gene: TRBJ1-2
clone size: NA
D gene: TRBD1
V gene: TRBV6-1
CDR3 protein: CASSEEPRTGYGYTF
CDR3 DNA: TGTGCCAGCAGTGAAGAGCCGAGGACAGGGTATGGCTACACCTTC

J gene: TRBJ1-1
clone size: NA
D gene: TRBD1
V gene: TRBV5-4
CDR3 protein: CASSARTGYTEAFF
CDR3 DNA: TGTGCCAGCAGCGCCCGGACAGGGTACACTGAAGCTTTCTTT

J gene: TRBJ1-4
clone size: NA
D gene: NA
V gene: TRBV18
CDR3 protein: CASSPPPRRGPGRTNEKLFF
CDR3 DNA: TGTGCCAGCTCACCACCCCCACGCCGGGGCCCCGGGCGTACTAATGAAAAACTGTTTTTT

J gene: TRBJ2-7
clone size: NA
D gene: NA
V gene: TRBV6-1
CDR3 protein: CASSEWVDRYEQYF
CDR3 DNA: TGTGCCAGCAGTGAATGGGTGGACCGCTACGAGCAGTACTTC

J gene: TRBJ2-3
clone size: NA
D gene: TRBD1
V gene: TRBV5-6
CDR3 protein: CASSPRRGQGWDTQYF
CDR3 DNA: TGTGCCAGCAGCCCTCGACGTGGACAGGGGTGGGATACGCAGTATTTT

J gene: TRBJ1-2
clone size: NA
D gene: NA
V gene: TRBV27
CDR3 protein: CASSFDSNYGYTF
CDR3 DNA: TGTGCCAGCAGTTTCGATTCTAACTATGGCTACACCTTC

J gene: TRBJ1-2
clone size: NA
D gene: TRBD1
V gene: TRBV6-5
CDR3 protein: CASSYSTTGSYSYTF
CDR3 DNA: TGTGCCAGCAGTTACTCGACGACAGGGTCTTATAGCTACACCTTC

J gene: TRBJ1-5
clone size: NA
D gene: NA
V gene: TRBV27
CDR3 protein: CASRSSNQPQHF
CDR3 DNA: TGTGCCAGTAGAAGTAGCAATCAGCCCCAGCATTTT

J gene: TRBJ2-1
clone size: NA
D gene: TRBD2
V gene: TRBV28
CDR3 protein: CASSSGLAGGQFF
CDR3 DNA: TGTGCCAGCAGTTCGGGACTAGCGGGAGGGCAGTTCTTC

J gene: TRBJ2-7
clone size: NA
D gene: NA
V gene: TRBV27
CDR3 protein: CATKTGAAGVYEQYF
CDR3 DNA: TGTGCCACGAAAACTGGGGCGGCCGGGGTCTACGAGCAGTACTTC

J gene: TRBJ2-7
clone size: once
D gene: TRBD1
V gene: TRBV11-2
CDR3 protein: CASSPGTGTYEQYF
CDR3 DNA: TGTGCCAGCAGCCCCGGGACAGGAACCTACGAGCAGTACTTC

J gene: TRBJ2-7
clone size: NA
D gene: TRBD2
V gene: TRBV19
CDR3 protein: CASSRSGTSGLYEQYF
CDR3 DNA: TGTGCCAGTAGTAGGAGCGGGACTAGCGGACTCTACGAGCAGTACTTC

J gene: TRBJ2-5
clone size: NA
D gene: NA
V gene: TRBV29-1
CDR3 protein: CSAGETQYF
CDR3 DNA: TGCAGCGCCGGGGAGACCCAGTACTTC

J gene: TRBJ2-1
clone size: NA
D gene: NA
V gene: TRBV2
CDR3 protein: CASSTANNEQFF
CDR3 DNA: TGTGCCAGCAGCACAGCAAACAATGAGCAGTTCTTC

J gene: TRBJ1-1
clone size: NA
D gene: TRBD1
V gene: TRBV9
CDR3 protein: CASSIGQGVSTEAFF
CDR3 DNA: TGTGCCAGCAGCATTGGACAGGGGGTGAGCACTGAAGCTTTCTTT

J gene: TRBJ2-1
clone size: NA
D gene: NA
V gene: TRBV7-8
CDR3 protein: CASRGSEQFF
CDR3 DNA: TGTGCCAGCAGGGGCAGTGAGCAGTTCTTC

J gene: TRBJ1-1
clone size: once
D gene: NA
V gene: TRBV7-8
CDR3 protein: CASSQDSRDGNTEAFF
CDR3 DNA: TGTGCCAGCAGCCAGGATAGCAGGGACGGGAACACTGAAGCTTTCTTT

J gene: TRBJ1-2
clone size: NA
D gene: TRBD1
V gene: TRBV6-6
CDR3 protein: CASSYSRGRGDYGYTF
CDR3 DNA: TGTGCCAGCAGTTACTCGAGGGGCAGGGGGGACTATGGCTACACCTTC

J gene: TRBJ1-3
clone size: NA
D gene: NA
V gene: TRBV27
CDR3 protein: CASSLFPGVAGNTIYF
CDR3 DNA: TGTGCCAGCAGTTTATTTCCCGGTGTGGCTGGAAACACCATATATTTT

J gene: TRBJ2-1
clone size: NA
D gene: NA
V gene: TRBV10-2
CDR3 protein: CASSLDGYYNEQFF
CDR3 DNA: TGCGCCAGCAGTCTTGACGGGTATTACAATGAGCAGTTCTTC

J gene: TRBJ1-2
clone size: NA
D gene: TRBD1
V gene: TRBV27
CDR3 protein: CASSTGQGSPTF
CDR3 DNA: TGTGCCAGCAGTACCGGACAGGGATCTCCCACCTTC

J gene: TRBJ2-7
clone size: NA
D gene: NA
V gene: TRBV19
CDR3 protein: CASSGQGFNEQYF
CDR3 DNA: TGTGCCAGTAGTGGGCAGGGGTTCAACGAGCAGTACTTC

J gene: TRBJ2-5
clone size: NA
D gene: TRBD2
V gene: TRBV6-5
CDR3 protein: CASTSSLAGPVHF
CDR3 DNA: TGTGCCAGCACTTCTTCACTAGCGGGTCCCGTGCACTTC

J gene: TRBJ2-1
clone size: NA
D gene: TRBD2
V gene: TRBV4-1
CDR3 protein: CASSQDTSGGGNEQFF
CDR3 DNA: TGCGCCAGCAGCCAAGACACTAGCGGGGGGGGTAATGAGCAGTTCTTC

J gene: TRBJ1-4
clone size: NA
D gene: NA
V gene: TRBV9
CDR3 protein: CASSPEGITNEKLFF
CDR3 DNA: TGTGCCAGCAGCCCCGAGGGGATAACTAATGAAAAACTGTTTTTT

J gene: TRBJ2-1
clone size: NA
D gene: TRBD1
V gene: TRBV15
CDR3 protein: CATSRGDSHSDEQFF
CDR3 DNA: TGTGCCACCAGCAGAGGGGACAGTCACTCGGATGAGCAGTTCTTC

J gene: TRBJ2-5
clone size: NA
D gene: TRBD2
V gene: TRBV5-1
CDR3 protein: CASSSSGTITKTQYF
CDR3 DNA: TGCGCCAGCAGCTCTAGCGGGACTATCACAAAGACCCAGTACTTC

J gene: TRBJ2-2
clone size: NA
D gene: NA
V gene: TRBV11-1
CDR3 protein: CAIHGGQRETGELFF
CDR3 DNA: TGTGCCATCCACGGGGGGCAGAGAGAAACCGGGGAGCTGTTTTTT

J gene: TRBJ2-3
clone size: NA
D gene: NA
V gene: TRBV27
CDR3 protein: CASIHRDPSTDTQYF
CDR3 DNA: TGTGCCAGCATCCACCGGGACCCAAGCACAGATACGCAGTATTTT

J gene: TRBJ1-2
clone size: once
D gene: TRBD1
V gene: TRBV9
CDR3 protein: CASSVRDRANYGYTF
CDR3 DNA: TGTGCCAGCAGCGTCCGGGACAGGGCGAACTATGGCTACACCTTC

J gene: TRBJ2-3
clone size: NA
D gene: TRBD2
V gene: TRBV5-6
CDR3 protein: CASSSPLAGGLADTQYF
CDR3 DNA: TGTGCCAGCAGCTCCCCCCTAGCGGGGGGGCTGGCAGATACGCAGTATTTT

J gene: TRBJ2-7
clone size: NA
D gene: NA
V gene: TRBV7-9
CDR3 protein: CASSPSSSSYEQYF
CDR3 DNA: TGTGCCAGCAGCCCTAGTAGTTCCTCCTACGAGCAGTACTTC

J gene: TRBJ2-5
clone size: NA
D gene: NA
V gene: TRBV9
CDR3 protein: CASSVEGSGVETQYF
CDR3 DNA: TGTGCCAGCAGCGTAGAAGGTTCAGGGGTCGAGACCCAGTACTTC

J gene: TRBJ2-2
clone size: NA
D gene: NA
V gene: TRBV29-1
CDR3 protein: CSVRIDTGELFF
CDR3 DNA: TGCAGCGTCCGGATCGACACCGGGGAGCTGTTTTTT

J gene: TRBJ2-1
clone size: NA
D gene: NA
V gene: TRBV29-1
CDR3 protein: CSVYGVSGNYNEQFF
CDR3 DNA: TGCAGCGTTTACGGGGTCAGCGGAAACTACAATGAGCAGTTCTTC

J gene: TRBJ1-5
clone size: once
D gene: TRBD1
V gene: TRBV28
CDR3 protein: CASSLGQGQGQPQHF
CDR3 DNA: TGTGCCAGCAGTTTAGGACAGGGCCAGGGTCAGCCCCAGCATTTT

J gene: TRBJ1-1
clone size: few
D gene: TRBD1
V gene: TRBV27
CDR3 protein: CASSLIRGQPTEAFF
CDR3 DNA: TGTGCCAGCAGTTTGATAAGGGGACAGCCCACTGAAGCTTTCTTT

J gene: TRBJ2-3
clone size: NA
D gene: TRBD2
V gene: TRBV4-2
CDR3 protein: CASSQDEGLAGDTQYF
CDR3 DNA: TGTGCCAGCAGCCAAGATGAGGGACTAGCGGGGGATACGCAGTATTTT

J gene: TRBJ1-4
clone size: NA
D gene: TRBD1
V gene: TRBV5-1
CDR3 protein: CASSTGQGPATNEKLFF
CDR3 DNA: TGCGCCAGCAGCACAGGACAGGGGCCCGCAACTAATGAAAAACTGTTTTTT

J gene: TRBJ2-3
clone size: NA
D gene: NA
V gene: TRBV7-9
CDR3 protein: CASSQQLSTDTQYF
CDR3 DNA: TGTGCCAGCAGCCAACAACTGAGCACAGATACGCAGTATTTT

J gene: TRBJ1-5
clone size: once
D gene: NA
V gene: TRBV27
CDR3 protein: CASSRQGGYQPQHF
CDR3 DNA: TGTGCCAGCAGTCGACAAGGGGGATATCAGCCCCAGCATTTT

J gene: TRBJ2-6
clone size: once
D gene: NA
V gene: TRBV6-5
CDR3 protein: CASSSDHSGANVLTF
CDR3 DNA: TGTGCCAGCAGTTCGGATCACTCTGGGGCCAACGTCCTGACTTTC

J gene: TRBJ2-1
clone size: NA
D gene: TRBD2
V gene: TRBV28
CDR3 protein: CASSSSGSMNEQFF
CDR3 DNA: TGTGCCAGCAGTTCTAGCGGGAGTATGAATGAGCAGTTCTTC

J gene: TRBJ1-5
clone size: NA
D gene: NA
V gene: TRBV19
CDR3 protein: CASSIGPDQPQHF
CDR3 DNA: TGTGCCAGTAGTATTGGACCAGATCAGCCCCAGCATTTT

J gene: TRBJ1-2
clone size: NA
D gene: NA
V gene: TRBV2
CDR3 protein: CASIAGNYGYTF
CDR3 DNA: TGTGCCAGCATAGCAGGGAACTATGGCTACACCTTC

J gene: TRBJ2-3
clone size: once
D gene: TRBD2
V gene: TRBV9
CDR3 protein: CASSPVEGLAVTPSTDTQYF
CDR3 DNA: TGTGCCAGCAGCCCCGTAGAGGGACTAGCGGTGACCCCTAGCACAGATACGCAGTATTTT

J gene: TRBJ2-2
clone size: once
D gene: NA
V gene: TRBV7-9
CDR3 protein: CASSPPGTNTGELFF
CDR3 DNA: TGTGCCAGCAGCCCTCCGGGAACGAACACCGGGGAGCTGTTTTTT